This T cell receptor beta chain originates from a study of T cell repertoires in cytomegalovirus infection. Study in general: Indications of both CMV infection and matching HLA type were provided by public TCR beta signatures.

The sample holds a few counts of this clonotype. The antigen remains unidentified. TCRdb analysed the reads with MiXCR anew, one entry per CDR3 protein. The sample has about 680,000 distinct CDR3 sequences, approximately 24% seen once; the top ten hold 7.5% to 9%. Broader study findings: Frequencies of public TCR beta families were cumulated, and this identified carriers of CMV plus the relevant HLA. Clonotypes of TCR beta that were HLA-C-restricted and CMV-specific dominated the ex vivo response.

Germline V gene lookup returns CDR1 SGDLS and CDR2 YYNGEE. This CDR3 is 18 amino acids long. The V and J ends lost 0 bases and 2 bases, in that order; junction bases with no gene match: 6. The V call is TRBV9, the J call TRBJ2-1; the match to TRBD2 covers 12 bases. This sequence originates from a human donor in good health (CMV status not recorded). Some clones in this sample may be carry-over from other donors' samples. The sequencing sample was made of CD8+ T cells from PBMCs. The CDR3 DNA reads TGTGCCAGCAGCGTAGATCCCCCTAGCGGGGGGGCCTACAATGAGCAGTTCTTC. It specifies CASSVDPPSGGAYNEQFF.